This T cell receptor (beta chain) came from a study of vaccination and CD4 T cells after COVID-19. Looking at the study overall: Cells were stimulated with overlapping spike peptides from SARS-CoV-2, HCoV-NL63, HCoV-OC43 and HCoV-229E. No peptide, an HIV-1 Nef pool, or a CEFX pool was what each control culture received. Study findings and constraints: 304 of 307 vaccine-specific clones from convalescent patients were spike mono-reactive.

An Oncomine TCR Beta short-read assay was used to sequence the DNA from cultured CD4+ T cells. The template was genomic DNA from cultured CD4+ T cells. TCRdb reprocessed the PCR reads with MiXCR, giving one entry per CDR3 protein. The table records fewer than 20,000 distinct CDR3 sequences, around 80% of them present only once. Treatment indicated: roughly 11-day PBMC culture with coronavirus spike peptide pools or control peptides (ViraFEST assay). The V end was cut by 0 bases, the J end by 6 bases, with 12 bases between. This CDR3 comprises 15 residues. Germline V gene data show CDR1 as DFQATT and CDR2 as SNEGSKA (reference sequence). Comments on this clonotype: The antigen remains undetermined.

The chain uses TRBV20-1 and TRBJ1-6; D gene unclear. The source of this sequence is a human donor who received a COVID-19 vaccine. The sequencing here drew on CD4+ T cells from blood, cultured in vitro, taken after SARS-CoV-2 vaccination. The CDR3 sequence is CSAREGQVLNSPLHF. As DNA, the CDR3 is TGCAGTGCTAGAGAGGGTCAGGTCCTTAATTCACCCCTCCACTTT.